These 13 T cell receptor beta chains originate from one sample sequenced in a study of shared clonotypes between healthy human individuals. Profiling relied on immunoSEQ multiplex PCR, and the TCRdb table lists in-frame clones only, not all of them. The sample includes roughly 1.4 million clones, 98% to 99% of them seen just once. The sample consisted of naive CD4+ T cells sorted from blood. Subset of the sample: CD45RA+ positively selected. These receptors all stem from a man aged 25 to 40 in good health.

J is TRBJ2-7 and V is TRBV18, with 11 bases lining up with TRBD2. Germline CDR1 and CDR2: KGHSH and LQKENI. J was trimmed by 1 base and V by 2 bases; bases with no gene match: 4. The CDR3 spans 16 residues. The CDR3 loop is CASSPSLAGGSYEQYF. The CDR3 coding sequence is TGTGCCAGCTCACCATCCCTAGCGGGAGGTTCCTACGAGCAGTACTTC. Complete variable domain (other parts from reference TRBV18 and TRBJ2-7): NAGVMQNPRHLVRRRGQEARLRCSPMKGHSHVYWYRQLPEEGLKFMVYLQKENIIDESGMPKERFSAEFPKEGPSILRIQQVVRGDSAAYFCASSPSLAGGSYEQYFGPGTRLTVT.

The chain couples TRBV7-9 to TRBJ2-3; D remains unclear. From germline, CDR1 is SEHNR and CDR2 FQNEAQ (reference sequence). The CDR3 has 14 amino acids. Between the trimmed V and J ends, which lost 7 bases and 0 bases, there was a span of 11 bases. CDR3 coding DNA: TGTGCCAGCACGACTCAAGCTAGCACAGATACGCAGTATTTT. Translated: CASTTQASTDTQYF.

This chain links TRBV5-4 with TRBJ1-3, with D uncertain. Between the trimmed V and J ends, which lost 2 bases and 2 bases, there was a span of 20 bases. CDR3 length: 18 amino acids. Germline V gene data show CDR1 as SGHNT and CDR2 as YYREEE (reference sequence). In nucleotides, the CDR3 is TGTGCCAGCAGCTTTGGTGGGCAGGCAAGGGTCCCTGGAAACACCATATATTTT. Its protein product is CASSFGGQARVPGNTIYF.

This chain joins TRBV5-1 and TRBJ2-1; 7 nucleotides align to TRBD2. The junction had 4 bases not matched to a gene; V was cut back by 0 bases and J by 7 bases. The length of the CDR3 is 14 residues. Germline CDR1 is SGHRS and CDR2 is YFSETQ. The CDR3 here is CASSLGLAQNEQFF. The CDR3 DNA follows: TGCGCCAGCAGCTTGGGACTAGCTCAGAATGAGCAGTTCTTC. Full variable domain (missing parts from reference TRBV5-1 and TRBJ2-1): KAGVTQTPRYLIKTRGQQVTLSCSPISGHRSVSWYQQTPGQGLQFLFEYFSETQRNKGNFPGRFSGRQFSNSRSEMNVSTLELGDSALYLCASSLGLAQNEQFFGPGTRLTVL.

The genes are TRBV9 and TRBJ2-5, with D possibly being TRBD2 (6 bases). In germline, CDR1 is SGDLS, CDR2 YYNGEE. V was pared by 0 bases and J by 5 bases, with 11 bases between. The CDR3 has 14 amino acids. Here the CDR3 DNA reads TGTGCCAGCAGCGTAGTTTCCGGGAGCGAGACCCAGTACTTC. Protein sequence: CASSVVSGSETQYF.

As concerns this clone: Other DNA sequences within the sample encode an identical CDR3. The rearrangement joins TRBV18 to TRBJ2-7; D assignment may be TRBD1 or TRBD2 (6 bases each). Trimming shortened V by 6 bases and J by 0 bases, and 9 bases separated the two germline ends. The germline gives CDR1 KGHSH, CDR2 LQKENI. The CDR3 covers 13 residues. The CDR3: CASSRDNSYEQYF. CDR3 coding DNA: TGTGCCAGCTCGCGGGACAACTCCTACGAGCAGTACTTC.

The V and J genes are TRBV2 and TRBJ1-5, with D perhaps TRBD1 (5 bases). The V end was cut by 1 base, the J end by 9 bases, with 16 bases between. The CDR3 sequence is 15 residues long. Germline V gene sequence: CDR1 SNHLY, CDR2 FYNNEI. In DNA form, the CDR3 reads TGTGCCAGCAGTGAAGAGGGCGGCTGGGGGGGGCCCCAGCATTTT. It yields the protein CASSEEGGWGGPQHF.

This rearrangement joins TRBV6-5 to TRBJ2-7, with D maybe TRBD2 (6 bases). This CDR3 has 13 amino acids. The ends were cut back, 8 bases at V and 7 bases at J, with 18 bases in the middle. Germline loops: CDR1 MNHEY, CDR2 SVGAGI. The CDR3 DNA reads as TGTGCCAGCCAAAATCCCCCTGGGGGGGAGCAGTACTTC. Protein product: CASQNPPGGEQYF.

The CDR3 DNA is TGTGCCAGCAGCTTAATCAGACAGACCTACGAGCAGTACTTC. It yields the protein CASSLIRQTYEQYF. The rearrangement links TRBV11-2 to TRBJ2-7; possible D gene TRBD1, 5 bases. Between the trimmed V and J ends, which lost 2 bases and 2 bases, there was a span of 10 bases. Germline lookup yields CDR1 SGHAT and CDR2 FQNNGV. CDR3 length: 14 residues.

The chain is built from TRBV7-8 and TRBJ1-2; D call uncertain. The CDR3 length is 14 residues. The V gene's germline CDR1 is SGHVS and CDR2 FQNEAQ. The V gene lost 5 bases and the J gene lost 5 bases, with 15 bases spanning the gap. Here the CDR3 reads CASSLLDSSYGYTF. The CDR3 nucleotides are TGTGCCAGCAGCCTACTGGACTCGTCATATGGCTACACCTTC.

This clone was seen only once. The chain uses TRBV18 and TRBJ1-1; 9 nucleotides agree with TRBD1. This CDR3 has 16 amino acids. CDR1 is KGHSH, CDR2 LQKENI, per germline. Trimming at V came to 2 bases and at J to 0 bases, leaving 4 bases not matched to a gene. The CDR3 loop is CASSPTGDRVNTEAFF. The CDR3, as DNA: TGTGCCAGCTCACCAACAGGGGACAGGGTGAACACTGAAGCTTTCTTT.

The chain joins TRBV10-2 to TRBJ2-1; 8 bases fit TRBD2. Germline values: CDR1 WSHSY, CDR2 SAAADI. This CDR3 is built from 14 residues. The trim removed 8 bases at V and 4 bases at J, leaving 7 bases unmatched. The CDR3 protein is CASLNGLAYNEQFF. In DNA, the CDR3 is TGCGCCAGCCTAAACGGACTAGCTTACAATGAGCAGTTCTTC.

V is TRBV15 and J is TRBJ2-2; D is perhaps TRBD2 (5 bases). The germline CDR1 and CDR2 sequences are LNHNV and YYDKDF (reference sequence). The ends were cut back, 3 bases at V and 0 bases at J, with 8 bases in the middle. This CDR3 region has 15 residues. Written as DNA, the CDR3 is TGTGCCACCAGCAGGGGAGATACGAACACCGGGGAGCTGTTTTTT. It is translated as CATSRGDTNTGELFF. Full variable domain (rest looked up from reference TRBV15 and TRBJ2-2): DAMVIQNPRYQVTQFGKPVTLSCSQTLNHNVMYWYQQKSSQAPKLLFHYYDKDFNNEADTPDNFQSRRPNTSFCFLDIRSPGLGDTAMYLCATSRGDTNTGELFFGEGSRLTVL.